The present T cell receptor (beta chain) was sequenced within a study of blood T cell repertoires in COVID-19. The CDR3 runs 16 residues. V gave up 3 bases and J gave up 4 bases; unmatched junction bases: 7. Germline CDR1 reads MRHNA; CDR2 reads SNTAGT. Original handling: Estimation of nucleated cell counts relied on the amplification of reference gene primers. Data came from immunoSEQ multiplex PCR; TCRdb stores just in-frame clones and leaves some out. D and trimming were read from the DNA, whereas the V and J calls and clone size are those reported in that table. The sample holds around 300,000 clones, 85% to 90% seen once.

The clonotype originates from a woman between 35 and 50 years old with COVID-19, enrolled during active disease. Sequenced: peripheral blood. The J gene is TRBJ2-3, the V gene TRBV6-4; 10 bases map to TRBD1. The CDR3 DNA sequence: TGTGCCAGCAGTGAGATTTCCGGGACAGGGGCAGATACGCAGTATTTT. Translating gives CASSEISGTGADTQYF.